This T cell receptor beta chain was sequenced in a study of spatial heterogeneity in lung cancer. Study details: Raw sequencing reads included, on average, more than eight appearances of each unique TCR and UMI combination. Whole-study results and caveats: Detection of ubiquitous tumor TCRs in blood was higher at resection than follow-up.

The CDR3 consists of 16 residues. Germline assignment: CDR1 MDHEN and CDR2 SYDVKM. V dropped 5 bases and J dropped 3; count of bases not matched to a gene: 10. TCRdb independently ran MiXCR on the 5' RACE reads; one entry per CDR3 protein. This table holds some 25,000 distinct CDR3 sequences, 13% found once. This clonotype has a count of ten or more. What it binds is not known. Noted time point: sample taken at primary tumor resection. Sequencing of whole RNA from tumor, nontumor lung or frozen PBMC involved no sorting. Sequencing used PBMCs, obtained at surgery. This chain joins TRBV28 and TRBJ2-3; TRBD1 matches 8 bases. This clonotype originated in a female donor with early-stage non-small cell lung cancer. The CDR3 nucleotides are TGTGCCAGCAGTCCTCTCAGACAGGGGAGGACAGATACGCAGTATTTT. This encodes CASSPLRQGRTDTQYF.